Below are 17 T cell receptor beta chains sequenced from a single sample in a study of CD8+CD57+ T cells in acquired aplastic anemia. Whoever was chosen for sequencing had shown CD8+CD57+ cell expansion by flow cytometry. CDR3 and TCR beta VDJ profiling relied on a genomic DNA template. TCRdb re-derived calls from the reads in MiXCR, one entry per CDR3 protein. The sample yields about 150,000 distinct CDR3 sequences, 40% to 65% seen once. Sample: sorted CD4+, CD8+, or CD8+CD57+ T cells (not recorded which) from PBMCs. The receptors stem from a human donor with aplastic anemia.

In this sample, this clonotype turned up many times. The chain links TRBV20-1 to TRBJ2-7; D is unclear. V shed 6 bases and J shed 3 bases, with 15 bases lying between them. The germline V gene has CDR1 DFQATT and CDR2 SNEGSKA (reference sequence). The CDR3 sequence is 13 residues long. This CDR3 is CSARPQADYEQYF. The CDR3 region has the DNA TGCAGTGCCCGACCGCAAGCCGACTACGAGCAGTACTTC.

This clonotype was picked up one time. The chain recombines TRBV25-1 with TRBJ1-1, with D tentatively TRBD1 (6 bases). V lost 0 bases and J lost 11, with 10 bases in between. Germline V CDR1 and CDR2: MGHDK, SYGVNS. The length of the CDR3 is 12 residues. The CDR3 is CASSEYKGEAFF. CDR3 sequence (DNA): TGTGCCAGCAGTGAATATAAGGGGGAGGCTTTCTTT.

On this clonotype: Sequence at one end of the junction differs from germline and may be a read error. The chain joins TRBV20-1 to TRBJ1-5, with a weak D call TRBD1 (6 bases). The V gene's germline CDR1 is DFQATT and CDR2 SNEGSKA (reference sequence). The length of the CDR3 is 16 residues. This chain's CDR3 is CSARDWAGAYNEPQHF. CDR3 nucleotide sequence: TGCAGTGCTAGAGACTGGGCGGGGGCGTACAATGAGCCCCAGCATTTT.

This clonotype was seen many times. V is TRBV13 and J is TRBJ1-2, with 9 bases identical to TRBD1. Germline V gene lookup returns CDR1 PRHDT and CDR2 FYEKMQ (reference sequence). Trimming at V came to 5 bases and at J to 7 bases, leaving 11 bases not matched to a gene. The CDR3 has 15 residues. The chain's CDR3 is CASSLKQQGAGGYTF. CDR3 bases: TGTGCCAGCAGCCTAAAACAACAGGGGGCCGGTGGCTACACCTTC.

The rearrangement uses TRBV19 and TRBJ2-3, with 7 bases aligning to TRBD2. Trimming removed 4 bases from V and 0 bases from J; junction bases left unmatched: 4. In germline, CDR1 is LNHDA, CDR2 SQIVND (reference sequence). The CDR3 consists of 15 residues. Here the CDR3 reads CASSRRERSTDTQYF. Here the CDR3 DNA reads TGTGCCAGTAGTAGGCGGGAGAGAAGCACAGATACGCAGTATTTT. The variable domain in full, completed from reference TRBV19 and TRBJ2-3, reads DGGITQSPKYLFRKEGQNVTLSCEQNLNHDAMYWYRQDPGQGLRLIYYSQIVNDFQKGDIAEGYSVSREKKESFPLTVTSAQKNPTAFYLCASSRRERSTDTQYFGPGTRLTVL.

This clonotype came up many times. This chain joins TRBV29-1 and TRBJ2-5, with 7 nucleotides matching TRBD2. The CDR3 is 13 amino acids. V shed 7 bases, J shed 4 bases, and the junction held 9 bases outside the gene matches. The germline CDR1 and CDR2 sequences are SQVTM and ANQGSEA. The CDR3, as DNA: TGCAGCGGCGTTCCGGGGGGAAGAGAGACCCAGTACTTC. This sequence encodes CSGVPGGRETQYF.

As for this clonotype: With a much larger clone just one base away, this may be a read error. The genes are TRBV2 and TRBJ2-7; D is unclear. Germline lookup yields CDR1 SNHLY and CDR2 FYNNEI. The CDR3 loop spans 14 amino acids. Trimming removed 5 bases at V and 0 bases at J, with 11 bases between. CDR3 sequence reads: CASSSPTSSYEQYF. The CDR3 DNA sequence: TGTGCCAGCAGTTCCCCGACTTCCTCCTACGAGCAGTACTTC.

Here the CDR3 DNA reads TGTGCCACCAGTGTGGCTAGCGGGAGAGATACGCAGTATTTT. It is translated as CATSVASGRDTQYF. The chain carries TRBV24-1 and TRBJ2-3, with 10 bases aligning to TRBD2. The CDR3 sequence is 14 residues long. Germline V gives CDR1 KGHDR, CDR2 SFDVKD. The junction had 3 bases not matched to a gene; V was cut back by 5 bases and J by 5 bases.

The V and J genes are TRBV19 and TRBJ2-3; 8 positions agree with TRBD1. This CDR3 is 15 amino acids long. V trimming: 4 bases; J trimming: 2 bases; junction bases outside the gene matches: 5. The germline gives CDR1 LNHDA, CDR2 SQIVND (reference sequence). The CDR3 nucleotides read TGTGCCAGTAGTACGCCGGGACAGGTCACAGATACGCAGTATTTT. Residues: CASSTPGQVTDTQYF.

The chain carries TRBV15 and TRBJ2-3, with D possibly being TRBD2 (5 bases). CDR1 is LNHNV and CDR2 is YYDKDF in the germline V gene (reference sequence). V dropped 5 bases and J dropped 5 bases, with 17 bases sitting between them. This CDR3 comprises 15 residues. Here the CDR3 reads CATSRLTGFRDTQYF. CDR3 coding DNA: TGTGCCACCAGCCGATTAACGGGATTCAGAGATACGCAGTATTTT.

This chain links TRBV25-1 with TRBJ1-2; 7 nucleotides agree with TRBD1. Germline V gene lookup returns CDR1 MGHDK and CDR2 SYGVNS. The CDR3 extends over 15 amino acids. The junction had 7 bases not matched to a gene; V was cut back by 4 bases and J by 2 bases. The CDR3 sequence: CASSVTGTDNYGYTF. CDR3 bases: TGTGCCAGCAGTGTCACCGGGACAGACAACTATGGCTACACCTTC.

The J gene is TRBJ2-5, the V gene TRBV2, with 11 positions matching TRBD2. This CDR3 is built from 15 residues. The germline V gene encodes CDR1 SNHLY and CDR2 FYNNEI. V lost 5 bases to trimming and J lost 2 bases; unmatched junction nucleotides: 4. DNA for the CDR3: TGTGCCAGCAGTCAGACTAGCGGGGTACAAGAGACCCAGTACTTC. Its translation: CASSQTSGVQETQYF.

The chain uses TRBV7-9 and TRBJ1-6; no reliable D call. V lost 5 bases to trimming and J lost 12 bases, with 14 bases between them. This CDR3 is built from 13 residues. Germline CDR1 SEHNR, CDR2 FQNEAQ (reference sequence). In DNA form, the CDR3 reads TGTGCCAGCAGCCCTAGTCTGAACAGACCCCTCCACTTT. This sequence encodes CASSPSLNRPLHF.

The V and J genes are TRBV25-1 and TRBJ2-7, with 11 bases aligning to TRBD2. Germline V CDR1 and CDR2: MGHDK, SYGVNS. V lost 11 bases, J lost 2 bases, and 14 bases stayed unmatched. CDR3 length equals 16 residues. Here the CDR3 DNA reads TGTGCCTGGAGTCCCCGACTAGCGGGATTCACCTACGAGCAGTACTTC. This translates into CAWSPRLAGFTYEQYF.

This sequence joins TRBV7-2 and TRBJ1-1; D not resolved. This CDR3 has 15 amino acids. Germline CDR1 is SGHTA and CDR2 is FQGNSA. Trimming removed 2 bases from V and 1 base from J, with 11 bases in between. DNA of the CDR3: TGTGCCAGCAGCTTACGGGAACATAAGAACACTGAAGCTTTCTTT. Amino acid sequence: CASSLREHKNTEAFF.

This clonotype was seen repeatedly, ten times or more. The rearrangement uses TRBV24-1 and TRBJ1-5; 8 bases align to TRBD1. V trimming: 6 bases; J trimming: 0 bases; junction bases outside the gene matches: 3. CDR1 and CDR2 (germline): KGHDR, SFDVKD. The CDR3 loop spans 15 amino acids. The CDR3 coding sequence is TGTGCCACCAGTTCGACAGGGGATAGCAATCAGCCCCAGCATTTT. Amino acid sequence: CATSSTGDSNQPQHF.

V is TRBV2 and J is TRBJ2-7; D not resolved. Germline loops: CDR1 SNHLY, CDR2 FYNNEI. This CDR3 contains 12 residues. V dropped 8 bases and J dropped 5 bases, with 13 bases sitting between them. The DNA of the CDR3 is TGTGCCAGCCGCGAGCAAGGACACGAGCAGTACTTC. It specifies CASREQGHEQYF.